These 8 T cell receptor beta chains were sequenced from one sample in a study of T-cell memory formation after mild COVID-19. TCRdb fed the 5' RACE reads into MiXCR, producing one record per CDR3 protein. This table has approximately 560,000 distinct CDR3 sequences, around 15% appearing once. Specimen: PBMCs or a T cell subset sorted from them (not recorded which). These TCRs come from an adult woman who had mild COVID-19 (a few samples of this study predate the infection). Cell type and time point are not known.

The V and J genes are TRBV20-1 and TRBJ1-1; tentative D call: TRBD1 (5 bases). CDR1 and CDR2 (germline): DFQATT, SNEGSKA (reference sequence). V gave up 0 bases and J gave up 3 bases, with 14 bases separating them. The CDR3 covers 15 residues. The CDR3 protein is CSAREISGGYTEAFF. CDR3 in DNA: TGCAGTGCTAGAGAGATCTCCGGGGGGTACACTGAAGCTTTCTTT.

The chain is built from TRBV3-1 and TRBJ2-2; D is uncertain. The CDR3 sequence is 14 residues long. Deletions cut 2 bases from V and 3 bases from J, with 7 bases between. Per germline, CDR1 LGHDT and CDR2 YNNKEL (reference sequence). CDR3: CASSQFLHTGELFF. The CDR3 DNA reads TGTGCCAGCAGCCAATTCCTGCACACCGGGGAGCTGTTTTTT.

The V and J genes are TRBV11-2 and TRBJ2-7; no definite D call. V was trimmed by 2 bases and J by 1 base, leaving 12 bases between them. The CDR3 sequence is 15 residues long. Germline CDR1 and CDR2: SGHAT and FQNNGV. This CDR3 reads CASSLIRGASYEQYF. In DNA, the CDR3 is TGTGCCAGCAGCTTAATACGCGGCGCATCCTACGAGCAGTACTTC.

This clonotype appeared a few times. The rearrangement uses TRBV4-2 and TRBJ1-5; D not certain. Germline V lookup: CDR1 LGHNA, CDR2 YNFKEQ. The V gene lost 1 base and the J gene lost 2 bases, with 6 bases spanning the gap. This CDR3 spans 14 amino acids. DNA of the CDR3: TGTGCCAGCAGCCAAGTTCGGGGCAATCAGCCCCAGCATTTT. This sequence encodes CASSQVRGNQPQHF.

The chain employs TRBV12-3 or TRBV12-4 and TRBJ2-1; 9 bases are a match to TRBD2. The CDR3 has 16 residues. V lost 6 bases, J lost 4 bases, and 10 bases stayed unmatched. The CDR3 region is CASSRSGRIGYNEQFF. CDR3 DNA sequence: TGTGCCAGCAGCAGGAGCGGGAGGATAGGATACAATGAGCAGTTCTTC.

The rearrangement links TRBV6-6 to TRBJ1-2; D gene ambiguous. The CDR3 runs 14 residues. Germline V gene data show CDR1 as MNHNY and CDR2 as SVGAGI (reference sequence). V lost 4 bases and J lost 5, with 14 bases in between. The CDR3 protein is CASSFEGSAYGYTF. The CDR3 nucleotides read TGTGCCAGCAGTTTTGAGGGAAGTGCGTATGGCTACACCTTC.

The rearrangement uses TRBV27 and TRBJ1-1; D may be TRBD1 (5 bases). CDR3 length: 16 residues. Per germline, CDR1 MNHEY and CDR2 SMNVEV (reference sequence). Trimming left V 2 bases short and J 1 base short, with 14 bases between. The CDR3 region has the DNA TGTGCCAGCAGTTTAGAATTCCAGGGTAAGAACACTGAAGCTTTCTTT. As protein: CASSLEFQGKNTEAFF.

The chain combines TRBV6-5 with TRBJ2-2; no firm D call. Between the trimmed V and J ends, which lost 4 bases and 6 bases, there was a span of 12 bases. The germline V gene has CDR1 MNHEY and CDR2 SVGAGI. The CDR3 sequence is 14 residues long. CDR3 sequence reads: CASSFSLFSGELFF. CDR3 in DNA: TGTGCCAGCAGTTTTTCCCTCTTTTCCGGGGAGCTGTTTTTT.